Sequencing of this T cell receptor (beta chain) was carried out in a study of T cell responses to AZD1222 COVID-19 vaccine. Germline trimming cut 6 bases from V and 0 bases from J; bases unmatched to any gene: 3. This CDR3 has 13 amino acids. The germline V gene has CDR1 SQVTM and CDR2 ANQGSEA. Profiling relied on immunoSEQ multiplex PCR, and the TCRdb table lists in-frame clones only, not all of them. There are under 200,000 clones in the sample; about 95% occur only once, and 0.6% to 0.7% lies in the top ten. The sample was peripheral blood, taken on day 0 of AZD1222 vaccination. This chain connects TRBV29-1 to TRBJ1-1; TRBD1 matches 8 bases. The source is an adult in good health. In DNA form, the CDR3 reads TGCAGCGTCTTGACAGGGGTGAACACTGAAGCTTTCTTT. Translating gives CSVLTGVNTEAFF.